This is a list of T cell receptor beta chains from one sample in a study of CD8 T cells in Susac syndrome. TCRdb used MiXCR to reprocess the immunoSEQ multiplex PCR reads, holding one entry per CDR3 protein. Of hundreds of thousands of distinct CDR3 sequences in the sample, about 90% were seen once. The sequencing sample was made of CD8+ T cells from PBMCs. Receptors were obtained from a human donor with multiple sclerosis. Both conserved end residues are part of each CDR3. Each record gives: clone size, V gene, J gene, D gene, CDR3 DNA, CDR3 protein. A D gene is named only where the DNA matches it firmly. A clone size is listed for some rows: how often the clone was seen (once, few, many), or a class if it is expanded.

>NA|TRBV5-1|TRBJ1-1|NA
TGCGCCAGCTCCGACCGATCGAACACTGAAGCTTTCTTT
CASSDRSNTEAFF
>NA|TRBV11-2|TRBJ1-1|TRBD1
TGTGCCAGCAGCTTATCCCTACAGGGGCGGGGGAACACTGAAGCTTTCTTT
CASSLSLQGRGNTEAFF
>NA|TRBV7-9|TRBJ1-4|NA
TGTGCCAGCAGCTCCGCTCGCCAGACTAATGAAAAACTGTTTTTT
CASSSARQTNEKLFF
>NA|TRBV12-3/TRBV12-4|TRBJ2-3|NA
TGTGCCATCACTCCGCCGTTTGGCGGGCGGACGGTCACAGATACGCAGTATTTT
CAITPPFGGRTVTDTQYF
>NA|TRBV4-3|TRBJ1-3|TRBD1
TGCGCCAGCAGCTCTGACAGGGCAGGTGGAAACACCATATATTTT
CASSSDRAGGNTIYF
>NA|TRBV27|TRBJ1-5|TRBD1
TGTGCCAGCAGTGCCTCGGACAGGGCTAGGGATCAGCCCCAGCATTTT
CASSASDRARDQPQHF
>NA|TRBV15|TRBJ2-2|TRBD1
TGTGCCACCAGCACAATCGGACAGGGGGCTTTAGGCGGGGAGCTGTTTTTT
CATSTIGQGALGGELFF
>NA|TRBV14|TRBJ1-2|NA
TGTGCCAGCAGCCCGACGGACCTCTATGGCTACACCTTC
CASSPTDLYGYTF
>NA|TRBV3-1|TRBJ1-5|NA
TGTGCCAGCAGCCAAGAGGTCAGCGGTCAGCCCCAGCATTTT
CASSQEVSGQPQHF
>NA|TRBV12-3/TRBV12-4|TRBJ2-3|TRBD1
TGTGCCAGCAGTGGACAGGGTCCCACAGATACGCAGTATTTT
CASSGQGPTDTQYF
>few|TRBV6-5|TRBJ2-2|NA
TGTGCCAGCAGTTACTCGAGCGGCGCTTGGGCCGGGGAGCTGTTTTTT
CASSYSSGAWAGELFF
>NA|TRBV7-9|TRBJ1-2|NA
TGTGCCAGCAGCTTAGTCCGGAATGTTGCCGACTATGGCTACACCTTC
CASSLVRNVADYGYTF
>NA|TRBV6-4|TRBJ2-1|NA
TGTGCCAGCAGACTGGACGAGCAGTTCTTC
CASRLDEQFF
>NA|TRBV4-2|TRBJ2-1|TRBD1
TGTGCCAGCAGCCCAGGACAGGGAATCTCCTACAATGAGCAGTTCTTC
CASSPGQGISYNEQFF
>NA|TRBV19|TRBJ2-5|NA
TGTGCCAGTAGCACCCTGATGGGGGGCCATACTCAAGAGACCCAGTACTTC
CASSTLMGGHTQETQYF
>NA|TRBV7-9|TRBJ1-6|TRBD1
TGTGCCAGCAGCTCGGACAGGGATTCACCCCTCCACTTT
CASSSDRDSPLHF
>NA|TRBV3-1|TRBJ2-3|TRBD1
TGTGCCAGCAGCCGGGGACAGCCCACAGATACGCAGTATTTT
CASSRGQPTDTQYF
>NA|TRBV11-2|TRBJ1-1|NA
TGTGCCAGCAGCCAAGGAACTTATGAAGCTTTCTTT
CASSQGTYEAFF
>NA|TRBV5-6|TRBJ1-2|TRBD1
TGTGCCAGCAGCTTGGGACAGGGGGCCTATGGCTACACCTTC
CASSLGQGAYGYTF